This record concerns one T cell receptor (beta chain) sequence. The antigen is undetermined. Only in-frame clones appear in the TCRdb table, and some are missing; sequencing was by immunoSEQ multiplex PCR. The data hold 55,000 to 85,000 clones, with 80% to 90% observed a single time. The sample belongs to a study of OX40 agonist ivuxolimab in advanced cancers. Study at large: An agonistic anti-OX40 (CD134) antibody, ivuxolimab, was used to treat the patients. Patients were around 83% male with ages about 20 to 79, mean approximately 55. Checkpoint inhibitors had been given previously to under 50% of patients. Findings and limits, study-wide: On average, CD8+ T cells showed a greater number of expanded clones than CD4+.

Unmatched junction bases numbered 5, after V lost 6 bases and J lost 5 bases. This CDR3 is 13 amino acids long. The germline gives CDR1 SNHLY, CDR2 FYNNEI. The source was CD4+ or CD8+ T cells sorted from blood, collected in a trial of the OX40 agonist ivuxolimab. This receptor was taken from an adult with an advanced solid tumor such as melanoma, head and neck, liver or kidney cancer. This chain connects TRBV2 to TRBJ2-3; the match to TRBD1 covers 7 bases. CDR3 in DNA: TGTGCCAGCAGCCTACAGGGGCGAGATACGCAGTATTTT. Protein product: CASSLQGRDTQYF.